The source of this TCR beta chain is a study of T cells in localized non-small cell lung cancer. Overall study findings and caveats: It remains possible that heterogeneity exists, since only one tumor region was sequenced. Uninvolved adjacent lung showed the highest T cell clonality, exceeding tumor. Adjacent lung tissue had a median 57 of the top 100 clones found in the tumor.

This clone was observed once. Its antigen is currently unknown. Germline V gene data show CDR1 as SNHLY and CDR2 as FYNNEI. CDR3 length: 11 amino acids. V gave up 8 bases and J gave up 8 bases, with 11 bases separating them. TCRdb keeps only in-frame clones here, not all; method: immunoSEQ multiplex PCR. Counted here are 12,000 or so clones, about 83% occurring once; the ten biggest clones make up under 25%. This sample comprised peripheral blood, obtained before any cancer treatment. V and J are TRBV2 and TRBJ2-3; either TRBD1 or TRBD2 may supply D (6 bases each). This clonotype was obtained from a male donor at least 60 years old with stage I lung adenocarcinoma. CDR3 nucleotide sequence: TGTGCCAGCGCCGAGGGGGGTACGCAGTATTTT. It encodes CASAEGGTQYF.